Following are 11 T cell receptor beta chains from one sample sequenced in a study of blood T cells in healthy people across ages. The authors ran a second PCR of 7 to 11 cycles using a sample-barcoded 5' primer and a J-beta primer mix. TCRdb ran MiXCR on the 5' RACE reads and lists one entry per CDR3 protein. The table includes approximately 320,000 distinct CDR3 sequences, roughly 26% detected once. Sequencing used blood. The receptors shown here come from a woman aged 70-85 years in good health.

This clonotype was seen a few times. For the CDR3, the DNA is TGTGCCACCAGCAGAGAAACAGTGCGGCTAGCGGGAGGGCAGCGAGAGACCCAGTACTTC. It yields the protein CATSRETVRLAGGQRETQYF. V usage is TRBV15 and J usage is TRBJ2-5, with 12 bases identical to TRBD2. This CDR3 region has 20 residues. V lost 0 bases and J lost 4; bases outside the gene matches: 15. Germline V lookup: CDR1 LNHNV, CDR2 YYDKDF (reference sequence).

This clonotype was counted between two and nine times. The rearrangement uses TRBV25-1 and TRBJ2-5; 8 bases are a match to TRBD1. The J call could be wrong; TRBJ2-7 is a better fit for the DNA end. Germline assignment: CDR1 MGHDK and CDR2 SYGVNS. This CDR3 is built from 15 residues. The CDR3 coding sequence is TGTGCCAGCAGTGAAGCCATGACAGGGGTGAGCGAGCAGTACTTC. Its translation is CASSEAMTGVSEQYF.

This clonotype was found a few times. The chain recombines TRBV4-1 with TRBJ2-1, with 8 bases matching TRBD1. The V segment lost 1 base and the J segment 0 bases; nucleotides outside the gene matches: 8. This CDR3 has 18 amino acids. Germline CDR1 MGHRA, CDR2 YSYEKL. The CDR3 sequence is CASSQVRTGTGSYNEQFF. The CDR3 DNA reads TGCGCCAGCAGCCAAGTGCGGACAGGGACGGGCTCCTACAATGAGCAGTTCTTC.

The CDR3 DNA reads as TGTGCCAGCAGCTTCGGATTGGGAAAGACCCAGTACTTC. This sequence encodes CASSFGLGKTQYF. This rearrangement joins TRBV7-2 to TRBJ2-5; D unresolved. Germline V gene sequence: CDR1 SGHTA, CDR2 FQGNSA. The V end lost 3 bases, the J end lost 6 bases, and 11 bases lay between the germline ends. CDR3 length equals 13 residues.

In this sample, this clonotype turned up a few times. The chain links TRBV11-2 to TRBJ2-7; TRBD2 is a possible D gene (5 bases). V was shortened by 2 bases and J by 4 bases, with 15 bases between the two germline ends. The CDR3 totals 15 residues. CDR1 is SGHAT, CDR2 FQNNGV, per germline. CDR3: CASSLRLTREYEQYF. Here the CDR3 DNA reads TGTGCCAGCAGCTTAAGATTGACAAGGGAGTACGAGCAGTACTTC.

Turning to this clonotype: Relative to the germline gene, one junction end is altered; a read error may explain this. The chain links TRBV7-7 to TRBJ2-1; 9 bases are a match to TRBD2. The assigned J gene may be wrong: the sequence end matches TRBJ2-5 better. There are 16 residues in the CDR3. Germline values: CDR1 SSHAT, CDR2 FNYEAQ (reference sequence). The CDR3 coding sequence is TGTGCTAGCAGCTTAGCGCTTGCACTAGCGGGAGAGACCCAGTACTTC. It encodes CASSLALALAGETQYF.

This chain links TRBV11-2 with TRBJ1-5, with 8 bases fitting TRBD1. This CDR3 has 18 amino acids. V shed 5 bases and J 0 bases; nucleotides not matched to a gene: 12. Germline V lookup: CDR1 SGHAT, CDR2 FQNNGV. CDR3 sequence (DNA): TGTGCCAGCAGCCAAGGGCGGACAGGGATGGGTAGCAATCAGCCCCAGCATTTT. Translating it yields CASSQGRTGMGSNQPQHF.

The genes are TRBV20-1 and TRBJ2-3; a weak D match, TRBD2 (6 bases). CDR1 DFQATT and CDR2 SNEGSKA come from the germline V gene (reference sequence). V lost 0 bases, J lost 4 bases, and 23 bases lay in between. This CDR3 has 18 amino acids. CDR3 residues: CSARDQASGRTHPDTQYF. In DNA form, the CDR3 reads TGCAGTGCTAGAGATCAGGCTTCGGGGAGGACGCACCCAGATACGCAGTATTTT.

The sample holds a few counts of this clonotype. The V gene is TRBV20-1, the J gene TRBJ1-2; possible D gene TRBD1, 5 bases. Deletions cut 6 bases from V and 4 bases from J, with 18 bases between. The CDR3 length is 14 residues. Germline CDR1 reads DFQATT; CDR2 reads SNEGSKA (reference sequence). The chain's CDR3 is CSATPQAGGYGYTF. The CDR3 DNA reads TGCAGTGCAACCCCTCAGGCGGGGGGCTATGGCTACACCTTC.

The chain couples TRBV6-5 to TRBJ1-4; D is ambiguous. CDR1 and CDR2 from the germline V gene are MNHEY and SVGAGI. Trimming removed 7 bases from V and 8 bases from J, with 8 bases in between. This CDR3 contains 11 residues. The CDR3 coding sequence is TGTGCCAGCACCTCGGGGGAAAAACTGTTTTTT. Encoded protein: CASTSGEKLFF.

This CDR3 is CASSALSGLATSEQFF. For the CDR3, the DNA is TGTGCCAGCAGCGCTCTCTCGGGACTAGCGACGTCCGAGCAGTTCTTC. This chain joins TRBV9 and TRBJ2-1; the match to TRBD2 covers 10 bases. The CDR3 contains 16 residues. The V gene end was trimmed by 3 bases and the J gene end by 10 bases; junction bases not matched to a gene: 13. Germline V lookup: CDR1 SGDLS, CDR2 YYNGEE.